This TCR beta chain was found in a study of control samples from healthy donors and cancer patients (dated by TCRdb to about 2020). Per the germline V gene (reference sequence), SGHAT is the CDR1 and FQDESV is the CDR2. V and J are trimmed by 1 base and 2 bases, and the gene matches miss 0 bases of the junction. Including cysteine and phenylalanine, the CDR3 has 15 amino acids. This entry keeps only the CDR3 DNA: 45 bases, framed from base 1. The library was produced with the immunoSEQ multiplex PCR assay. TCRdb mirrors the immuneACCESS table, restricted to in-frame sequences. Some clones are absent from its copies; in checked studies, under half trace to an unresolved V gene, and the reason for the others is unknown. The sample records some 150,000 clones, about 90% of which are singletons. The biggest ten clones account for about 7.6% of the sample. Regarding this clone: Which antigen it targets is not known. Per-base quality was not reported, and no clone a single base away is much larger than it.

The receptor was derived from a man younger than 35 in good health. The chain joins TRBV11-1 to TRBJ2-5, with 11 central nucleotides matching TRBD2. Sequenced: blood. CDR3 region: CASSLGTSGQETQYF. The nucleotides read TGTGCCAGCAGCTTAGGGACTAGCGGGCAAGAGACCCAGTACTTC.